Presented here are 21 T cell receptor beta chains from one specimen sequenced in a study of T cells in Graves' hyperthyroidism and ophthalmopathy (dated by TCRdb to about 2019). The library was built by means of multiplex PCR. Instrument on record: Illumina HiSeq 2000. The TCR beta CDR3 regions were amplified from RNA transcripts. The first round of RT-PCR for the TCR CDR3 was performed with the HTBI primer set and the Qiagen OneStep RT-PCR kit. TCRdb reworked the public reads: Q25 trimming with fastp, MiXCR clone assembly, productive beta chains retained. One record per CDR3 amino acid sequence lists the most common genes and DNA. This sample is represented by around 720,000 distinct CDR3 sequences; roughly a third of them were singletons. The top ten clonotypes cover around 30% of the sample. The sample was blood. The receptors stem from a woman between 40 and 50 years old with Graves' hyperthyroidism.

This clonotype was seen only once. In DNA form, the CDR3 reads TGTGCCAGCAGCCAAGCTTTGGTGGGAGCGGGCAATGAGCAGTACTTC. Translation gives CASSQALVGAGNEQYF. This rearrangement joins TRBV3-1 to TRBJ2-7; a possible D gene is TRBD2 (6 bases). Deletions cut 1 base from V and 7 bases from J, with 20 bases between. In germline, CDR1 is LGHDT, CDR2 YNNKEL (reference sequence). The length of the CDR3 is 16 residues.

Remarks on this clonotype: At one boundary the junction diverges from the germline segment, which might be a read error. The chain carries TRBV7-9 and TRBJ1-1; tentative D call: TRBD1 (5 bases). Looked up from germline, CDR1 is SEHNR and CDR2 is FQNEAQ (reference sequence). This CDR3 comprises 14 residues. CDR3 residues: CASSQERGRTEAFF. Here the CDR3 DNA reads TGCGCCAGCAGCCAAGAGAGGGGCCGCACTGAAGCTTTCTTT.

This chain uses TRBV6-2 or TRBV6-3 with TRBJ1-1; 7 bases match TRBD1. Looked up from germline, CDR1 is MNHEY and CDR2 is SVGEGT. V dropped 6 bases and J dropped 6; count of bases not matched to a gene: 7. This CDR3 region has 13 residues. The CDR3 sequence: CASREQGNAEAFF. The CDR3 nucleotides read TGTGCCAGCAGGGAACAGGGGAATGCTGAAGCTTTCTTT.

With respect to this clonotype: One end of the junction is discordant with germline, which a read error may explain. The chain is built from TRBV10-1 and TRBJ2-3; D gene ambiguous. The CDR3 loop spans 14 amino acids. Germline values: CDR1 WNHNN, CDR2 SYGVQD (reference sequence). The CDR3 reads CTSKPTLSTDTQYF. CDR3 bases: TGCACCAGCAAACCCACGCTTAGCACAGATACGCAGTATTTT.

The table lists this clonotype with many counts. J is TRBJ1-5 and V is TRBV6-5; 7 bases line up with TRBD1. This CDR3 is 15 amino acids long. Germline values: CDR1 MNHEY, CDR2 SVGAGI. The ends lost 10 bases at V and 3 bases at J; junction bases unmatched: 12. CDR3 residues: CATTGGGGHNQPQHF. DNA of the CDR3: TGTGCCACCACGGGAGGGGGCGGTCACAATCAGCCCCAGCATTTT.

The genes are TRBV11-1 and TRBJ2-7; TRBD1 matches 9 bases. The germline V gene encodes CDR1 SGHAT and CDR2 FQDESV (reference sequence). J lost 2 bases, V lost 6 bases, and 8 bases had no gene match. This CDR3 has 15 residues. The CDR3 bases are TGTGCCAGCAGTGCCAAGACAGGGGGAACCTACGAGCAGTACTTC. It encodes CASSAKTGGTYEQYF.

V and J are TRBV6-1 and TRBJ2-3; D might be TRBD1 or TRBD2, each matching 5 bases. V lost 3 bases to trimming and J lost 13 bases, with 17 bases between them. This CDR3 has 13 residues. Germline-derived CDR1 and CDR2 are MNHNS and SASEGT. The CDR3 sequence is CASSDRDGRTEYF. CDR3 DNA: TGTGCCAGCAGTGACCGGGACGGAAGGACGGAGTATTTT.

CDR3 DNA: TGTGCCAGCAGCCAAGAGATTTTTGGGAGCGGGGGGGCCGGAGAGACCCAGTACTTC. Protein sequence: CASSQEIFGSGGAGETQYF. The V gene is TRBV3-1, the J gene TRBJ2-5, with 10 positions matching TRBD2. The CDR3 has 19 residues. Looked up from germline, CDR1 is LGHDT and CDR2 is YNNKEL (reference sequence). V was clipped by 0 bases and J by 4 bases; unmatched bases: 14.

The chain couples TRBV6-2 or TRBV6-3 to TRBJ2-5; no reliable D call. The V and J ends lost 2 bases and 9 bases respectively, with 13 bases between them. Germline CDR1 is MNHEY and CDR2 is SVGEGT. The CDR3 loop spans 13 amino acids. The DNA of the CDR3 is TGTGCCAGCAGTTACCTGGCGTATTTGGCCCAGTACTTC. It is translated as CASSYLAYLAQYF.

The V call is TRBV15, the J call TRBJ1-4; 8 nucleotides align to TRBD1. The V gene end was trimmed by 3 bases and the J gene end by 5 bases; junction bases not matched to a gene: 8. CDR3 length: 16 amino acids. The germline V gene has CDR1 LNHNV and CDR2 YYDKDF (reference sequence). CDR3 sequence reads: CATSRDNRGYNEKLFF. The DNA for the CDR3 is TGTGCCACCAGCAGGGATAACAGGGGGTACAATGAAAAACTGTTTTTT.

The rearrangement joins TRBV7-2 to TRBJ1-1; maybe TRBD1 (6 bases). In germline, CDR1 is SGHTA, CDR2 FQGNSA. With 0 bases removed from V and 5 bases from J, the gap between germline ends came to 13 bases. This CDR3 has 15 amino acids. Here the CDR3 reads CASSLAGGLGTEAFF. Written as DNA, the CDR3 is TGTGCCAGCAGCTTAGCGGGGGGGCTGGGAACTGAAGCTTTCTTT.

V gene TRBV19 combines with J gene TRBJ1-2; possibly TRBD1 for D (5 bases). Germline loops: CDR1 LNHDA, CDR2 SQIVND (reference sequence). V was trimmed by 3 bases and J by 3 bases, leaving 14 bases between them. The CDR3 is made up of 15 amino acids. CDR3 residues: CASSIRAGMDYGYTF. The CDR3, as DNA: TGTGCCAGTAGTATTCGGGCAGGGATGGACTATGGCTACACCTTC.

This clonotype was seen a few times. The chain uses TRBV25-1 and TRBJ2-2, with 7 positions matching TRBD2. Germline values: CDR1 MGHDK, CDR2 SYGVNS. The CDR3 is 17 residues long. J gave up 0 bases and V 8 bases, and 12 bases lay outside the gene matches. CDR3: CASSPPTSETNTGELFF. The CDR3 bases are TGTGCCAGCTCACCACCAACTAGCGAGACGAACACCGGGGAGCTGTTTTTT.

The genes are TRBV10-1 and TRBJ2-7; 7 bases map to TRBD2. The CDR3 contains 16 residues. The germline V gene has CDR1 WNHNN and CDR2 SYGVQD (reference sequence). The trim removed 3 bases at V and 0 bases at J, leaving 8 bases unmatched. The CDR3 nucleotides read TGCGCCAGCAGTGATCCCCTAGCGGACCCCTCCTACGAGCAGTACTTC. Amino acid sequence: CASSDPLADPSYEQYF.

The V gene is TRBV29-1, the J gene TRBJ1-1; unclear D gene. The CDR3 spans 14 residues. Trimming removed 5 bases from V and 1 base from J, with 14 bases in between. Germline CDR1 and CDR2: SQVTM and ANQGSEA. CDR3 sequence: CSVSISPPNTEAFF. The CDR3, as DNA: TGCAGCGTTAGCATATCCCCTCCGAACACTGAAGCTTTCTTT.

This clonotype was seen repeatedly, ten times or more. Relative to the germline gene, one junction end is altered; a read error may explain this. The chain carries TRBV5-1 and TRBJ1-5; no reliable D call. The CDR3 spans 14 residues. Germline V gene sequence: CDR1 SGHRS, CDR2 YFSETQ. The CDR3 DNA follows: TGTGCCAGCAGCCTCCAAGGGCCCAATCAGCCCCAGCATTTT. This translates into CASSLQGPNQPQHF.

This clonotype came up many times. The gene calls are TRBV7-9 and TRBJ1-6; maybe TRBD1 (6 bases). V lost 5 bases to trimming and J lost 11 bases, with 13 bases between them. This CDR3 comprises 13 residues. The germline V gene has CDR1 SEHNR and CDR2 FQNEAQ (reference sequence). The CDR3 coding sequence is TGTGCCAGCAGCACAGGGATTGATACACCCCTCCACTTT. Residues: CASSTGIDTPLHF.

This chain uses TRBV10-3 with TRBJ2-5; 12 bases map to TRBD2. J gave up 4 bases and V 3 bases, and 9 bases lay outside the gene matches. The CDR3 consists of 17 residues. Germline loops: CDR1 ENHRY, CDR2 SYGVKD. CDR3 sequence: CAISELTSGGTGETQYF. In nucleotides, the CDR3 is TGTGCCATCAGTGAACTGACTAGCGGGGGAACAGGAGAGACCCAGTACTTC.

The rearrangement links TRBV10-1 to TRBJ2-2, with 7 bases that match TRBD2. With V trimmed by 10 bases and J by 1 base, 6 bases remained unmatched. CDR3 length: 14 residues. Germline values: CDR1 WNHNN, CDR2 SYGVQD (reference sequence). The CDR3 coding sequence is TGCGCCACCCGCCCGGGGGGGAACACCGGGGAGCTGTTTTTT. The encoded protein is CATRPGGNTGELFF.

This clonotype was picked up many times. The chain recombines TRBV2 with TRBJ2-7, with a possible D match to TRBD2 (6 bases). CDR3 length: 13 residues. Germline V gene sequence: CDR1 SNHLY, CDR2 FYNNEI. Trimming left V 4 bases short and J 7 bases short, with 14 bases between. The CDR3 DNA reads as TGTGCCAGCAGTGTAAGGCGGGAATATGAGCAGTACTTC. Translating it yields CASSVRREYEQYF. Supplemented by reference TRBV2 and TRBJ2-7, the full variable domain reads EPEVTQTPSHQVTQMGQEVILRCVPISNHLYFYWYRQILGQKVEFLVSFYNNEISEKSEIFDDQFSVERPDGSNFTLKIRSTKLEDSAMYFCASSVRREYEQYFGPGTRLTVT.

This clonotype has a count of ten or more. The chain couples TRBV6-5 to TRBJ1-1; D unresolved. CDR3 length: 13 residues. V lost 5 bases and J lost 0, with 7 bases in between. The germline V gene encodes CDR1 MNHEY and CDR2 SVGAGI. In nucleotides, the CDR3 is TGTGCCAGCAGTGGCGGTATGAACACTGAAGCTTTCTTT. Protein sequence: CASSGGMNTEAFF.